This note documents a single T cell receptor (beta chain) sequence. Other DNA sequences in the sample encode the same CDR3. V trimming: 0 bases; J trimming: 2 bases; junction bases outside the gene matches: 1. Per germline, CDR1 MGHRA and CDR2 YSYEKL. The CDR3 has 14 residues. TCRdb's table, derived via immunoSEQ multiplex PCR, lists solely in-frame clones and lacks some. The profile shows 150,000 to 200,000 clones, about 90% of them singletons. This sample was included in a study of cytomegalovirus exposure and HLA in healthy donors. This TCR was sampled from a woman aged 25 to 45 in good health and CMV-seronegative. The chain couples TRBV4-1 to TRBJ2-7; the match to TRBD1 covers 7 bases. Sequencing was performed on PBMCs. This chain's CDR3 is CASSQDRGPYEQYF. Written as DNA, the CDR3 is TGCGCCAGCAGCCAAGATAGGGGGCCCTACGAGCAGTACTTC.